A single sample is the source of the 22 T cell receptor beta chains below, sequenced in a study of blood T cell repertoires in COVID-19 (dated by TCRdb to about 2020). Libraries were constructed by the immunoSEQ multiplex PCR assay. Not all clones reach the TCRdb copy of this immuneACCESS table, which keeps in-frame sequences only. Checked studies attribute under half of the gap to unresolved V genes and leave the rest unexplained. The table for this sample lists 250,000 to 350,000 clones; around 90% of them were counted only once. In total, the top ten clones hold around 2.7% of the sample. The specimen sequenced was PBMCs or T cells enriched from blood (not recorded which). These receptor sequences come from a man in his fifties or sixties who had recovered from COVID-19.

This clone was recorded only once. The chain uses TRBV21-1 and TRBJ1-4; the table's D call TRBD1 went unverified against the DNA. TRBV21-1 is deemed a pseudogene. CDR3 length: 15 amino acids. DNA for the CDR3: TGTGCCAGCGTCTGTGGGCCTGCAACTAATGAAAAACTGTTTTTT. Translating gives CASVCGPATNEKLFF.

The chain combines TRBV3-1 (or the pseudogene TRBV3-2) with TRBJ2-3; TRBD2 aligns across 14 bases. The ends lost 5 bases at V and 4 bases at J; junction bases unmatched: 2. CDR1 and CDR2 from the germline V gene are LGHDT and YNNKEL (reference sequence). The CDR3 runs to 15 residues. CDR3 nucleotides: TGTGCCAGCAGCGGGACTAGCGGGAGTGCAGATACGCAGTATTTT. Translated, it gives CASSGTSGSADTQYF.

This chain links TRBV5-4 with TRBJ1-2; 7 bases agree with TRBD1. Germline V gives CDR1 SGHNT, CDR2 YYREEE (reference sequence). V shed 4 bases and J 2 bases; nucleotides not matched to a gene: 2. The CDR3 contains 13 residues. The chain's CDR3 is CASSGTVNYGYTF. DNA of the CDR3: TGTGCCAGCAGCGGGACAGTAAACTATGGCTACACCTTC.

The J gene is TRBJ2-1, the V gene TRBV27; 10 bases match TRBD2. V gave up 2 bases and J gave up 6 bases; unmatched junction bases: 4. This CDR3 region has 15 residues. CDR1 is MNHEY, CDR2 SMNVEV, per germline (reference sequence). The CDR3: CASSLVLAGFNEQFF. CDR3 coding DNA: TGTGCCAGCAGTTTAGTACTAGCGGGATTCAATGAGCAGTTCTTC.

The chain joins TRBV19 to TRBJ1-2, with a weak D call TRBD1 (5 bases). CDR1 is LNHDA, CDR2 SQIVND, per germline (reference sequence). V gave up 3 bases and J gave up 7 bases, with 15 bases separating them. The CDR3 is 14 residues long. DNA of the CDR3: TGTGCCAGTAGTATCGGGCAGGGTTCTATTGGCTACACCTTC. It encodes CASSIGQGSIGYTF.

The rearrangement uses TRBV30 and TRBJ2-6, with D tentatively TRBD1 (5 bases). The ends were cut back, 2 bases at V and 2 bases at J, with 16 bases in the middle. CDR3 length: 17 amino acids. Germline V CDR1 and CDR2: GTSNPN, SVGIG (reference sequence). The CDR3 nucleotides read TGTGCCTGGAGTCCTCCCAAGGGGCTAGCTGGGGCCAACGTCCTGACTTTC. Amino acids: CAWSPPKGLAGANVLTF.

The chain links TRBV27 to TRBJ2-2; 8 bases agree with TRBD2. There are 17 residues in the CDR3. Trimming cost V 5 bases and J 0 bases; bases outside gene matches: 8. The germline gives CDR1 MNHEY, CDR2 SMNVEV (reference sequence). The chain's CDR3 is CASSPRSAGANTGELFF. For the CDR3, the DNA is TGTGCCAGCAGTCCCCGCTCAGCGGGGGCGAACACCGGGGAGCTGTTTTTT.

This clone was counted once. The chain combines TRBV13 with TRBJ1-3; 7 nucleotides match TRBD1. The CDR3 spans 17 residues. Looked up from germline, CDR1 is PRHDT and CDR2 is FYEKMQ (reference sequence). V lost 2 bases and J lost 0; bases outside the gene matches: 7. DNA of the CDR3: TGTGCCAGCAGCTTAAGGGCAGGGGGATTCTCTGGAAACACCATATATTTT. The encoded protein is CASSLRAGGFSGNTIYF.

This clone was picked up one time. The rearrangement uses TRBV5-6 and TRBJ1-1; no firm D call. Trimming removed 6 bases at V and 2 bases at J, with 14 bases between. The CDR3 covers 14 residues. Per germline, CDR1 SGHDT and CDR2 YYEEEE. Written as DNA, the CDR3 is TGTGCCAGCATCCAGAACAATATCAACACTGAAGCTTTCTTT. Protein: CASIQNNINTEAFF.

The rearrangement links TRBV6-2 or TRBV6-3 to TRBJ1-5, with D possibly matching TRBD1 (6 bases). Germline lookup yields CDR1 MNHEY and CDR2 SVGEGT. The CDR3 runs 18 residues. Trimming left V 0 bases short and J 1 base short, with 16 bases between. The chain's CDR3 is CASSYSHTGISSNQPQHF. The CDR3 nucleotides are TGTGCCAGCAGTTACTCGCATACAGGGATATCGAGCAATCAGCCCCAGCATTTT.

The chain is built from TRBV25-1 and TRBJ2-1, with 9 bases identical to TRBD1. Trimming cost V 6 bases and J 4 bases; bases outside gene matches: 4. This CDR3 is 14 amino acids long. Germline V gives CDR1 MGHDK, CDR2 SYGVNS. The CDR3 coding sequence is TGTGCCAGCAGCCGGGACAGGGAATACAATGAGCAGTTCTTC. This sequence encodes CASSRDREYNEQFF.

The chain joins TRBV10-3 to TRBJ1-5, with TRBD1 identical over 7 bases. The V gene end was trimmed by 10 bases and the J gene end by 3 bases; junction bases not matched to a gene: 9. In germline, CDR1 is ENHRY, CDR2 SYGVKD. This CDR3 has 14 amino acids. CDR3 DNA sequence: TGTGCCACCCTGGGGGGACAGAACAATCAGCCCCAGCATTTT. Residues: CATLGGQNNQPQHF.

This rearrangement joins TRBV3-1 (or the pseudogene TRBV3-2) to TRBJ2-3; D is possibly TRBD2 (5 bases). This CDR3 comprises 17 residues. Trimming cost V 0 bases and J 0 bases, with 13 bases left between them. Germline V gene sequence: CDR1 LGHDT, CDR2 YNNKEL (reference sequence). CDR3 sequence (DNA): TGTGCCAGCAGCCAAGATCCCGCTAGCAGGAGCACAGATACGCAGTATTTT. Its translation is CASSQDPASRSTDTQYF.

The V call is TRBV18, the J call TRBJ1-2; no clear D gene. This CDR3 is 13 amino acids long. V lost 2 bases to trimming and J lost 4 bases, with 8 bases between them. Germline CDR1 reads KGHSH; CDR2 reads LQKENI. Here the CDR3 reads CASSPGYSYGYTF. Here the CDR3 DNA reads TGTGCCAGCTCACCAGGTTACAGCTATGGCTACACCTTC.

The chain is built from TRBV28 and TRBJ1-6; no firm D call. The CDR3 spans 14 residues. Germline V gene data show CDR1 as MDHEN and CDR2 as SYDVKM. Trimming removed 6 bases from V and 10 bases from J, with 16 bases in between. CDR3 sequence reads: CASRDTPAYSPLHF. Written as DNA, the CDR3 is TGTGCCAGCAGAGACACTCCGGCCTACTCACCCCTCCACTTT.

The chain uses TRBV18 and TRBJ1-2; D is possibly TRBD1 (6 bases). Looked up from germline, CDR1 is KGHSH and CDR2 is LQKENI. Between the trimmed V and J ends, which lost 2 bases and 8 bases, there was a span of 15 bases. The CDR3 loop spans 14 amino acids. CDR3 DNA: TGTGCCAGCTCACCAGGGGCACAGGGACGCGGCTACACCTTC. This codes for CASSPGAQGRGYTF.

This clone was detected only a few times. J is TRBJ1-6 and V is TRBV9; 9 bases map to TRBD1. The CDR3 length is 14 residues. Germline CDR1 and CDR2: SGDLS and YYNGEE. The J segment lost 8 bases and the V segment lost 2 bases, leaving 2 bases of the junction unmatched. The CDR3 sequence is CASSVDRGDSPLHF. CDR3 DNA sequence: TGTGCCAGCAGCGTGGACAGGGGAGATTCACCCCTCCACTTT.

The chain carries TRBV2 and TRBJ1-1; perhaps TRBD1 as D (5 bases). The V end was cut by 0 bases, the J end by 7 bases, with 9 bases between. CDR1 and CDR2 from the germline V gene are SNHLY and FYNNEI. This CDR3 spans 13 amino acids. CDR3: CASSEARGVEAFF. CDR3 bases: TGTGCCAGCAGTGAAGCCCGGGGGGTTGAAGCTTTCTTT.

The genes are TRBV5-5 and TRBJ1-2; TRBD1 matches 7 bases. The CDR3 is made up of 15 amino acids. CDR1 and CDR2 (germline): SGHKS, YYEKEE (reference sequence). V was pared by 4 bases and J by 7 bases, with 13 bases of the junction left unmatched. In nucleotides, the CDR3 is TGTGCCAGCAGCCCCCGACAGGGTACCCCGGGTGGCTACACCTTC. It is translated as CASSPRQGTPGGYTF.

This clone was seen just once. The rearrangement joins TRBV5-6 to TRBJ1-2; 9 bases map to TRBD1. This CDR3 spans 15 amino acids. V trimming: 4 bases; J trimming: 3 bases; junction bases outside the gene matches: 7. From germline, CDR1 is SGHDT and CDR2 YYEEEE. CDR3 nucleotides: TGTGCCAGCAGCCCGGTTCGGGACAGGGACTATGGCTACACCTTC. Its protein product is CASSPVRDRDYGYTF. The whole variable domain, remainder taken from reference TRBV5-6 and TRBJ1-2, is DAGVTQSPTHLIKTRGQQVTLRCSPKSGHDTVSWYQQALGQGPQFIFQYYEEEERQRGNFPDRFSGHQFPNYSSELNVNALLLGDSALYLCASSPVRDRDYGYTFGSGTRLTVV.

The chain has TRBV7-3 and TRBJ2-1; 11 nucleotides match TRBD1. V lost 5 bases, J lost 15 bases, and 9 bases stayed unmatched. Germline V CDR1 and CDR2: SGHTA, FQGTGA. This CDR3 contains 13 residues. In DNA form, the CDR3 reads TGTGCCAGCAGCCCACATGGACAGGGGGCAATGTTCTTC. It codes for CASSPHGQGAMFF. The complete variable domain, with remaining parts taken from reference TRBV7-3 and TRBJ2-1, reads GAGVSQTPSNKVTEKGKYVELRCDPISGHTALYWYRQSLGQGPEFLIYFQGTGAADDSGLPNDRFFAVRPEGSVSTLKIQRTERGDSAVYLCASSPHGQGAMFFGPGTRLTVL.

The rearrangement uses TRBV29-1 and TRBJ2-7, with 13 bases matching TRBD2. The CDR3 is made up of 14 amino acids. CDR1 and CDR2 from the germline V gene are SQVTM and ANQGSEA. The V segment lost 6 bases and the J segment 0 bases; nucleotides outside the gene matches: 2. CDR3: CSVRLAGGSYEQYF. The CDR3 DNA reads TGCAGCGTCCGACTAGCGGGAGGCTCCTACGAGCAGTACTTC.